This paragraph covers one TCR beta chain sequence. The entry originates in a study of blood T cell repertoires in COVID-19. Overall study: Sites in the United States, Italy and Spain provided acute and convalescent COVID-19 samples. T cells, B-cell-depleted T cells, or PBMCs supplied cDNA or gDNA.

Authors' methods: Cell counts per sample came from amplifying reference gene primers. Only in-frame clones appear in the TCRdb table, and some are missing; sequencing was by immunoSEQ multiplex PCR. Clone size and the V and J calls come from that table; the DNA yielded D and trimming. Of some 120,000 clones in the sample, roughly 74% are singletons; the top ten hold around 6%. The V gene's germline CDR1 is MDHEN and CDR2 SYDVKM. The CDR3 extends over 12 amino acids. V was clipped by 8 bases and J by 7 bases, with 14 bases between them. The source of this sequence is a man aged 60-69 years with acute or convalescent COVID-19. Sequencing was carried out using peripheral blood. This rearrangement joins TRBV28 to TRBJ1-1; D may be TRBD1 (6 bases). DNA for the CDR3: TGTGCCAGCCGGGGGGCAGAAGATGAAGCTTTCTTT. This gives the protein CASRGAEDEAFF.